Below, 30 T cell receptor beta chains from the same sample are listed, as sequenced in a study of blood T cell repertoires in COVID-19 (dated by TCRdb to the early 2020s). Receptor amplification or capture employed the immunoSEQ multiplex PCR assay. In its TCRdb copy, this immuneACCESS table keeps in-frame sequences only and misses some clones. Where compared with another copy, unresolved V genes explain less than half of these, and the others have no known cause. The sample table lists under 200,000 clones, about 88% of them with a count of one. The ten largest clones add up to roughly 2% of the sample. The specimen sequenced was peripheral blood. Receptors originate from a man aged 50-59 years who had recovered from COVID-19.

This chain connects TRBV7-9 to TRBJ2-7; 8 bases align to TRBD2. Germline V lookup: CDR1 SEHNR, CDR2 FQNEAQ (reference sequence). Germline trimming cut 5 bases from V and 3 bases from J; bases unmatched to any gene: 12. The length of the CDR3 is 16 residues. DNA of the CDR3: TGTGCCAGCAGCAGTTCATGGCGGGGGGCCAACTACGAGCAGTACTTC. Translating it yields CASSSSWRGANYEQYF. The full variable domain, its missing parts supplied by reference TRBV7-9 and TRBJ2-7, is DTGVSQNPRHKITKRGQNVTFRCDPISEHNRLYWYRQTLGQGPEFLTYFQNEAQLEKSRLLSDRFSAERPKGSFSTLEIQRTEQGDSAMYLCASSSSWRGANYEQYFGPGTRLTVT.

The V and J genes are TRBV6-5 and TRBJ2-2; the match to TRBD1 covers 10 bases. Germline V gene sequence: CDR1 MNHEY, CDR2 SVGAGI. V shed 8 bases and J 4 bases; nucleotides not matched to a gene: 7. This CDR3 spans 15 amino acids. CDR3 DNA: TGTGCCAGCTGCCCACGGGACAGGGGCACCGGGGAGCTGTTTTTT. Translated: CASCPRDRGTGELFF.

The chain links TRBV21-1 to TRBJ2-7; the table names TRBD1, a call not compared with the DNA. TRBV21-1 is a pseudogene locus. This CDR3 comprises 14 residues. The CDR3 nucleotides read TGTGCCAGCAGCCCCTACAGGGGGGCCTACGAGCAGTACTTC. Its translation is CASSPYRGAYEQYF.

This clone occurred once. CDR3 bases: TGCGCCAGCAGCCGTGACAGGGTCTGGTCACCCCTCCACTTT. Translating gives CASSRDRVWSPLHF. The chain recombines TRBV4-3 with TRBJ1-6; 7 bases align to TRBD1. This CDR3 region has 14 residues. Germline CDR1 is LGHNA and CDR2 is YSLEER. The junction had 7 bases not matched to a gene; V was cut back by 4 bases and J by 10 bases.

This chain joins TRBV10-2 and TRBJ2-5; 7 nucleotides match TRBD2. V was pared by 8 bases and J by 5 bases, with 14 bases of the junction left unmatched. This CDR3 comprises 15 residues. Germline V gene sequence: CDR1 WSHSY, CDR2 SAAADI. This CDR3 is CASSLPSTAGETQYF. The CDR3 nucleotides read TGCGCCAGCTCACTGCCGAGTACAGCGGGGGAGACCCAGTACTTC.

The chain links TRBV28 to TRBJ2-7; 7 bases align to TRBD2. This CDR3 has 13 residues. Unmatched junction bases numbered 6, after V lost 3 bases and J lost 7 bases. CDR1 is MDHEN and CDR2 is SYDVKM in the germline V gene. The CDR3 is CASSFPPGGEQYF. The CDR3 DNA is TGTGCCAGCAGTTTTCCTCCCGGGGGGGAGCAGTACTTC.

The gene calls are TRBV20-1 and TRBJ1-2, with D unresolved. The CDR3 is made up of 11 amino acids. V lost 5 bases to trimming and J lost 13 bases, with 17 bases between them. The germline gives CDR1 DFQATT, CDR2 SNEGSKA (reference sequence). This CDR3 reads CSAFTTGFATF. CDR3 coding DNA: TGCAGTGCTTTTACGACCGGGTTCGCCACCTTC.

The V call is TRBV7-3, the J call TRBJ2-5; a weak D match, TRBD1 (5 bases). Trimming removed 1 base at V and 5 bases at J, with 14 bases between. The CDR3 is 15 amino acids. The germline gives CDR1 SGHTA, CDR2 FQGTGA. The CDR3 spells CASSLSSNRKETQYF. The CDR3 coding sequence is TGTGCCAGCAGCTTAAGTTCGAACAGGAAGGAGACCCAGTACTTC.

The rearrangement links TRBV7-6 to TRBJ1-3, with D maybe TRBD1 (5 bases). V gave up 1 base and J gave up 2 bases, with 15 bases separating them. There are 17 residues in the CDR3. Germline-derived CDR1 and CDR2 are SGHVS and FNYEAQ. CDR3 DNA sequence: TGTGCCAGCAGCTTAGTTGGGGGGGTGATTCCTGGAAACACCATATATTTT. This translates into CASSLVGGVIPGNTIYF.

The chain employs TRBV7-9 and TRBJ1-3; D uncertain. The V and J ends lost 5 bases and 6 bases respectively, with 11 bases between them. The CDR3 extends over 13 amino acids. CDR1 SEHNR and CDR2 FQNEAQ come from the germline V gene (reference sequence). The CDR3, as DNA: TGTGCCAGCAGCCTCTTGGGAGTAAACACCATATATTTT. Protein product: CASSLLGVNTIYF.

The rearrangement uses TRBV9 and TRBJ2-3; 8 positions match TRBD2. CDR3 length: 16 amino acids. Germline trimming cut 4 bases from V and 0 bases from J; bases unmatched to any gene: 7. CDR1 SGDLS and CDR2 YYNGEE come from the germline V gene. In DNA, the CDR3 is TGTGCCAGCAGCACCACCGGGACTAGAAGCACAGATACGCAGTATTTT. Translating it yields CASSTTGTRSTDTQYF.

The V gene is TRBV5-4, the J gene TRBJ2-7, with D possibly matching TRBD1 (6 bases). V was cut by 0 bases and J by 2 bases, with 12 bases left in between. Per the germline V gene, CDR1 is SGHNT and CDR2 is YYREEE (reference sequence). This CDR3 region has 15 residues. Here the CDR3 DNA reads TGTGCCAGCAGCTTGGAACCCCGGGACACCTACGAGCAGTACTTC. It codes for CASSLEPRDTYEQYF.

V gene TRBV24-1 combines with J gene TRBJ1-1; 7 bases match TRBD1. Per germline, CDR1 KGHDR and CDR2 SFDVKD. The CDR3 extends over 12 amino acids. J lost 7 bases, V lost 11 bases, and 9 bases had no gene match. This chain's CDR3 is CAIRKGAGEAFF. The CDR3 DNA follows: TGTGCCATCCGAAAGGGGGCGGGTGAAGCTTTCTTT.

This clone showed up just once. The V and J genes are TRBV9 and TRBJ1-3; unclear D gene. V shed 0 bases and J shed 2 bases, with 9 bases lying between them. Germline V gene sequence: CDR1 SGDLS, CDR2 YYNGEE. The CDR3 length is 15 residues. For the CDR3, the DNA is TGTGCCAGCAGCGTAGTGGCGGGCCCTGGAAACACCATATATTTT. Translated: CASSVVAGPGNTIYF.

The chain employs TRBV11-3 and TRBJ2-7; the match to TRBD2 covers 9 bases. The CDR3 totals 17 residues. Trimming cost V 4 bases and J 2 bases; bases outside gene matches: 12. Germline assignment: CDR1 SGHNT and CDR2 YENEEA. CDR3 nucleotide sequence: TGTGCCAGCAGCTATAGCGCGGTAGCGGGGGCCGCCTACGAGCAGTACTTC. Its translation is CASSYSAVAGAAYEQYF.

The V call is TRBV2, the J call TRBJ2-5; D possibly corresponds to TRBD1 (6 bases). The CDR3 consists of 16 residues. The germline V and J ends were trimmed by 6 bases and 5 bases, with 22 bases remaining between them. Germline CDR1 reads SNHLY; CDR2 reads FYNNEI. This CDR3 reads CASRRLPAGVGETQYF. The CDR3 DNA is TGTGCCAGCAGACGACTCCCGGCAGGGGTGGGGGAGACCCAGTACTTC.

The gene calls are TRBV9 and TRBJ2-1, with no clear D. CDR1 is SGDLS and CDR2 is YYNGEE in the germline V gene. CDR3 size: 14 residues. The V end was cut by 5 bases, the J end by 0 bases, with 9 bases between. In DNA form, the CDR3 reads TGTGCCAGCAGTGGTACAAGCTCCTACAATGAGCAGTTCTTC. Translating gives CASSGTSSYNEQFF.

This chain links TRBV7-3 with TRBJ2-5; 8 bases fit TRBD1. The CDR3 totals 14 residues. Looked up from germline, CDR1 is SGHTA and CDR2 is FQGTGA. The J segment lost 2 bases and the V segment lost 4 bases, leaving 3 bases of the junction unmatched. Here the CDR3 reads CASSSRGQQETQYF. The CDR3 nucleotides read TGTGCCAGCAGCTCCAGGGGGCAGCAAGAGACCCAGTACTTC.

V usage is TRBV18 and J usage is TRBJ1-4; D is undetermined. The V gene's germline CDR1 is KGHSH and CDR2 LQKENI. This CDR3 comprises 12 residues. The V and J ends lost 5 bases and 7 bases respectively, with 8 bases between them. The DNA for the CDR3 is TGTGCCAGCTCATCTGGCTCTGAAAAACTGTTTTTT. Amino acid sequence: CASSSGSEKLFF.

The gene calls are TRBV7-8 and TRBJ1-5; a possible D gene is TRBD1 (6 bases). CDR1 is SGHVS and CDR2 is FQNEAQ in the germline V gene. This CDR3 has 17 residues. Trimming took off 5 bases at V and 2 bases at J, with 19 bases between the two ends. The CDR3 region has the DNA TGTGCCAGCAGCCGAAACGCCGGGACAAGGGGCAATCAGCCCCAGCATTTT. Translation gives CASSRNAGTRGNQPQHF.

This clone is a singleton in its sample. V is TRBV5-4 and J is TRBJ2-1; TRBD1 matches 9 bases. This CDR3 is 17 amino acids long. Per the germline V gene, CDR1 is SGHNT and CDR2 is YYREEE (reference sequence). The V gene end was trimmed by 4 bases and the J gene end by 1 base; junction bases not matched to a gene: 9. The CDR3 here is CASSPEPGQGSYNEQFF. The CDR3 coding sequence is TGTGCCAGCAGCCCGGAGCCGGGACAGGGATCCTACAATGAGCAGTTCTTC.

The chain couples TRBV19 to TRBJ2-3; tentative D call: TRBD1 (6 bases). CDR1 is LNHDA and CDR2 is SQIVND in the germline V gene (reference sequence). CDR3 length equals 15 residues. V lost 4 bases, J lost 5 bases, and 16 bases lay in between. The CDR3 here is CASSTVRDKVDTQYF. For the CDR3, the DNA is TGTGCCAGTAGTACGGTCCGGGACAAAGTAGATACGCAGTATTTT.

The genes are TRBV5-1 and TRBJ2-1, with 12 positions matching TRBD2. J was trimmed by 0 bases and V by 4 bases; bases with no gene match: 2. The CDR3 has 16 residues. Germline CDR1 reads SGHRS; CDR2 reads YFSETQ. CDR3 loop: CASSPTSGSSYNEQFF. The CDR3 DNA sequence: TGCGCCAGCAGCCCGACTAGCGGGAGCTCCTACAATGAGCAGTTCTTC.

The CDR3 region has the DNA TGCGCCAGCAGCCGGTCTGGGGGCGCGGAGACCCAGTACTTC. Translating gives CASSRSGGAETQYF. The chain carries TRBV5-1 and TRBJ2-5, with D tentatively TRBD1 (6 bases). This CDR3 has 14 residues. The germline gives CDR1 SGHRS, CDR2 YFSETQ. V shed 4 bases and J shed 5 bases, with 15 bases lying between them.

This clone was detected only once. The rearrangement links TRBV23-1 to TRBJ2-7, with D possibly TRBD1 on 5 matching bases. TRBV23-1 is an ORF for which the function is uncertain. V lost 4 bases and J lost 0, with 16 bases in between. CDR3 length: 16 amino acids. CDR3 amino acids: CASSPYRQEDSYEQYF. As DNA, the CDR3 is TGCGCCAGCAGTCCCTACAGGCAGGAAGACTCCTACGAGCAGTACTTC.

This chain joins TRBV7-9 and TRBJ1-4; perhaps TRBD1 as D (5 bases). V was clipped by 5 bases and J by 1 base, with 11 bases between them. The CDR3 totals 15 residues. Germline V gives CDR1 SEHNR, CDR2 FQNEAQ (reference sequence). CDR3 nucleotide sequence: TGTGCCAGCAGCCGGGGGTTAAGAACTAATGAAAAACTGTTTTTT. This gives the protein CASSRGLRTNEKLFF.

This clone appeared a single time. The genes are TRBV7-8 and TRBJ2-3, with a weak D call TRBD2 (5 bases). V was trimmed by 5 bases and J by 9 bases, leaving 12 bases between them. The CDR3 runs to 12 residues. The germline CDR1 and CDR2 sequences are SGHVS and FQNEAQ. As DNA, the CDR3 is TGTGCCAGCAGCCGCGAGCGGAAAACGCAGTATTTT. The encoded protein is CASSRERKTQYF.

The chain uses TRBV7-9 and TRBJ1-4, with D perhaps matching TRBD1 (6 bases). CDR1 SEHNR and CDR2 FQNEAQ come from the germline V gene (reference sequence). Trimming stripped 5 bases from V and 4 bases from J, with 11 bases between. The CDR3 spans 14 residues. This chain's CDR3 is CASSQDSHNEKLFF. For the CDR3, the DNA is TGTGCCAGCAGCCAGGACAGTCATAATGAAAAACTGTTTTTT.

A single count supports this clone. The chain carries TRBV5-1 and TRBJ2-2, with 8 bases that match TRBD1. The V and J ends lost 4 bases and 6 bases, in that order; junction bases with no gene match: 5. Germline-derived CDR1 and CDR2 are SGHRS and YFSETQ. This CDR3 is 14 amino acids long. The CDR3: CASSLQGAAGELFF. CDR3 nucleotide sequence: TGCGCCAGCAGCCTCCAGGGGGCGGCCGGGGAGCTGTTTTTT.

The genes are TRBV4-3 and TRBJ2-1, with D maybe TRBD1 (6 bases). Germline CDR1 reads LGHNA; CDR2 reads YSLEER. V was trimmed by 2 bases and J by 9 bases, leaving 17 bases between them. CDR3 length equals 15 residues. CDR3 nucleotides: TGCGCCAGCAGCCAAATTATTGGGGGCCGTGGTGAGCAGTTCTTC. Its translation is CASSQIIGGRGEQFF.